Listed below are T cell receptor beta chains from one sample, sequenced in a study of CD8+ T cells in alopecia areata. Sequencing used immunoSEQ multiplex PCR; TCRdb keeps in-frame clones, though not all of them. The table lists 150,000 or so clones, around 50% of them singletons. The starting material was CD8+ T cells sorted from blood, obtained at week 0. All receptors come from a human donor with alopecia areata. Each CDR3 is given with its conserved first and last residue.

cdr3_length	v_call	j_call	cdr3_aa
13	TRBV5-6	TRBJ2-7	CASSPGQHYEQYF
12	TRBV30	TRBJ1-1	CAWRLGGTEAFF
14	TRBV4-3	TRBJ2-3	CASSQGTGLDTQYF
15	TRBV11-1	TRBJ2-5	CASSLRDSRQETQYF
14	TRBV30	TRBJ1-3	CAWSTGFSGNTIYF
15	TRBV29-1	TRBJ2-5	CSVEGGQRLQETQYF
15	TRBV7-2	TRBJ1-2	CASSLEVWQDYGYTF
14	TRBV25-1	TRBJ2-1	CASSGGLAGNEQFF
18	TRBV4-3	TRBJ2-3	CASSQAPGQGVGTDTQYF
13	TRBV5-1	TRBJ2-1	CASSPRPSNEQFF
14	TRBV11-2	TRBJ2-7	CASSSGTGGYEQYF
13	TRBV4-1	TRBJ2-7	CASSPNWNYEQYF
15	TRBV30	TRBJ2-6	CAWSVGVSGANVLTF
16	TRBV27	TRBJ2-4	CASSPTPLGGKNIQYF
14	TRBV11-1	TRBJ1-2	CASSLPGEAYGYTF
14	TRBV15	TRBJ1-4	CATSRARTVEKLFF
13	TRBV30	TRBJ2-3	CAWRGASTDTQYF
15	TRBV10-1	TRBJ1-5	CASRVQVYSNQPQHF
13	TRBV29-1	TRBJ1-1	CSGRPGDNTEAFF
18	TRBV13	TRBJ2-1	CASSDFSSGGLSYNEQFF
15	TRBV2	TRBJ1-2	CASSQQTGFNYGYTF
11	TRBV25-1	TRBJ2-7	CASSGGYEQYF
16	TRBV7-9	TRBJ1-6	CASSLVGRGGNSPLHF
16	TRBV5-1	TRBJ1-1	CASSFSSRTTNTEAFF
11	TRBV27	TRBJ2-1	CASPRVNEQFF